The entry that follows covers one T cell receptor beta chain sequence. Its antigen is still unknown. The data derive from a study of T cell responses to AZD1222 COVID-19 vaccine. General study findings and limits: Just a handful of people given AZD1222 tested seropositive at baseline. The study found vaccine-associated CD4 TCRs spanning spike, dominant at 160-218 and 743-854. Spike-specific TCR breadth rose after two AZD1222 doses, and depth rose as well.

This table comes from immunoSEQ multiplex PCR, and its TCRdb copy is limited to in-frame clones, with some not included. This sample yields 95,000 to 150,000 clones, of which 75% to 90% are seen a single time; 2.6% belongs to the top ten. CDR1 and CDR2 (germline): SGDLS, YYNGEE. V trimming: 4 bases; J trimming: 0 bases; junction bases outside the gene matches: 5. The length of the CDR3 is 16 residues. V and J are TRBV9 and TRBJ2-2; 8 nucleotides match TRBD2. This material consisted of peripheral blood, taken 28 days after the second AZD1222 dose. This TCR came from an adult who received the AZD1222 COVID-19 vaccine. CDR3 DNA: TGTGCCAGCAGCCCTTTAGCGGGGACGAACACCGGGGAGCTGTTTTTT. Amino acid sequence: CASSPLAGTNTGELFF. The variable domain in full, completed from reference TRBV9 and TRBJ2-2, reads DSGVTQTPKHLITATGQRVTLRCSPRSGDLSVYWYQQSLDQGLQFLIQYYNGEERAKGNILERFSAQQFPDLHSELNLSSLELGDSALYFCASSPLAGTNTGELFFGEGSRLTVL.